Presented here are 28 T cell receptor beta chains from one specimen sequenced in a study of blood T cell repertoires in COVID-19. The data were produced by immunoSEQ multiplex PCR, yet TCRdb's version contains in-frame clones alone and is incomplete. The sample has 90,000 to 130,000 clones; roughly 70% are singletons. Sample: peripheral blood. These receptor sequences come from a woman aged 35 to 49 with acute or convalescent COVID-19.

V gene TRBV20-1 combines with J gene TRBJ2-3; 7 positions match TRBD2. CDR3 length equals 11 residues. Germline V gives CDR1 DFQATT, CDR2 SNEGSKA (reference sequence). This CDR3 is CSSFLGGWQYF. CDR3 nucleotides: TGCAGCTCCTTTTTGGGGGGGTGGCAGTATTTT.

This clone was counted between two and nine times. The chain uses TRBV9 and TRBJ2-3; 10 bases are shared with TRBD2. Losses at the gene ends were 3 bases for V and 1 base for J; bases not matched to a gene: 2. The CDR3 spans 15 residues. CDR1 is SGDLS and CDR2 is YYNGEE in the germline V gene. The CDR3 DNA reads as TGTGCCAGCAGCGCCCTAGCGGGGGGCACAGATACGCAGTATTTT. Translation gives CASSALAGGTDTQYF.

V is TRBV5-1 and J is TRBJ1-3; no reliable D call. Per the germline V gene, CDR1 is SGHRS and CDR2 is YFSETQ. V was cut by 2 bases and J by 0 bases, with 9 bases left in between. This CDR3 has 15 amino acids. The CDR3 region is CASSFSGSSGNTIYF. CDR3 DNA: TGCGCCAGCAGCTTTAGTGGGAGCTCTGGAAACACCATATATTTT.

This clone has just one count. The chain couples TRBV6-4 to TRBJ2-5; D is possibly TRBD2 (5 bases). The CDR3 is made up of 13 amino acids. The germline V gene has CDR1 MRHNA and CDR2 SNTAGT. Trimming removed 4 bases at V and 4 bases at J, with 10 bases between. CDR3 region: CASSALRGETQYF. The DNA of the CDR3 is TGTGCCAGCAGTGCTCTCCGGGGAGAGACCCAGTACTTC.

CDR3 bases: TGTGCCAGCAGCGTAGGGTCGGCAGATACGCAGTATTTT. As protein: CASSVGSADTQYF. The chain is built from TRBV9 and TRBJ2-3; D gene uncertain. CDR3 length: 13 residues. Germline loops: CDR1 SGDLS, CDR2 YYNGEE. The V end was cut by 0 bases, the J end by 4 bases, with 6 bases between. Full variable domain (rest looked up from reference TRBV9 and TRBJ2-3): DSGVTQTPKHLITATGQRVTLRCSPRSGDLSVYWYQQSLDQGLQFLIQYYNGEERAKGNILERFSAQQFPDLHSELNLSSLELGDSALYFCASSVGSADTQYFGPGTRLTVL.

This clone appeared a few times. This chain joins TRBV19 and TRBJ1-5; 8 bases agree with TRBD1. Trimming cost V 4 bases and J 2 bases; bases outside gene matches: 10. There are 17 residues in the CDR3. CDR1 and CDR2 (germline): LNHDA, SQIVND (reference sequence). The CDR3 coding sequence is TGTGCCAGTAGTAACCCCGGGACAGGCGAACGCAATCAGCCCCAGCATTTT. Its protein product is CASSNPGTGERNQPQHF. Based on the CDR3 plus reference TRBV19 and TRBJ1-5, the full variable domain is DGGITQSPKYLFRKEGQNVTLSCEQNLNHDAMYWYRQDPGQGLRLIYYSQIVNDFQKGDIAEGYSVSREKKESFPLTVTSAQKNPTAFYLCASSNPGTGERNQPQHFGDGTRLSIL.

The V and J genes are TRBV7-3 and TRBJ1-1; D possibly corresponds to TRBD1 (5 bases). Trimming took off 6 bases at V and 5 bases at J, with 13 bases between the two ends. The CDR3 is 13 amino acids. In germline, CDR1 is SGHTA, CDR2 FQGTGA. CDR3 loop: CASSSKGWTEAFF. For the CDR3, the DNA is TGTGCCAGCAGTTCCAAGGGGTGGACTGAAGCTTTCTTT.

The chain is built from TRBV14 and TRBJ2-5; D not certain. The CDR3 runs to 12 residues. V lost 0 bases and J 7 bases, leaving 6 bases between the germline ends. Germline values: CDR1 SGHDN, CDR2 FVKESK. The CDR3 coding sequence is TGTGCCAGCAGCCAAGATCGGAGGACCCAGTACTTC. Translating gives CASSQDRRTQYF. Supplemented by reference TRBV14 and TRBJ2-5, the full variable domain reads EAGVTQFPSHSVIEKGQTVTLRCDPISGHDNLYWYRRVMGKEIKFLLHFVKESKQDESGMPNNRFLAERTGGTYSTLKVQPAELEDSGVYFCASSQDRRTQYFGPGTRLLVL.

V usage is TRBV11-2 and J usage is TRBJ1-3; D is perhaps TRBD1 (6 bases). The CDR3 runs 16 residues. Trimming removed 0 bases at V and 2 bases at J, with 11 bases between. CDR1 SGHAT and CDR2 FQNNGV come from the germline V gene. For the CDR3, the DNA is TGTGCCAGCAGCTTAGACCCAACAGGGCCTGGAAACACCATATATTTT. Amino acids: CASSLDPTGPGNTIYF.

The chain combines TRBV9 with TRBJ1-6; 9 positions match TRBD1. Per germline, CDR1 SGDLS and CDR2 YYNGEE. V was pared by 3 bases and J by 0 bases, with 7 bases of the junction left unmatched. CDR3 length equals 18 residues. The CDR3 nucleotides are TGTGCCAGCAGCGCGGGACAGGGCCAGGGCTCCTATAATTCACCCCTCCACTTT. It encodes CASSAGQGQGSYNSPLHF.

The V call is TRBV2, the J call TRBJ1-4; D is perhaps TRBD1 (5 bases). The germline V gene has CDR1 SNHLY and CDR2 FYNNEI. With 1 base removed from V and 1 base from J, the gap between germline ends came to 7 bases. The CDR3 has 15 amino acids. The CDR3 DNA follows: TGTGCCAGCAGTGAAGGGGGCGGAACTAATGAAAAACTGTTTTTT. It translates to CASSEGGGTNEKLFF.

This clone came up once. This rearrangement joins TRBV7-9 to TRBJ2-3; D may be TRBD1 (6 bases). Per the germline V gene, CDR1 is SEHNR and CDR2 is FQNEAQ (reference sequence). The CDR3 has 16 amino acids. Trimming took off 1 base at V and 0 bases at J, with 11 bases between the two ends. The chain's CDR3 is CASSLDMGASTDTQYF. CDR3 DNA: TGTGCCAGCAGCTTAGATATGGGGGCTAGCACAGATACGCAGTATTTT.

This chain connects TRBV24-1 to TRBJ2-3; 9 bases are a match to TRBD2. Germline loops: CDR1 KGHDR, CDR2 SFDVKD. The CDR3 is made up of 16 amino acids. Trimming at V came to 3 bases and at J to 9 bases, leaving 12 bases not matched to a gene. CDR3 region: CATSDPPRAGGLTQYF. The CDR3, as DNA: TGTGCCACCAGTGATCCTCCCCGCGCGGGGGGGCTGACGCAGTATTTT.

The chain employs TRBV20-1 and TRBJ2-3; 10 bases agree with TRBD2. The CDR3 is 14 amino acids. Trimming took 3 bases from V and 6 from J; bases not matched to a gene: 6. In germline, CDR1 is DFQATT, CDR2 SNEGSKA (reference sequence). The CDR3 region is CSASTSGAWDTQYF. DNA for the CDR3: TGCAGTGCTAGTACTAGCGGGGCTTGGGATACGCAGTATTTT.

The CDR3 protein is CASSLWRERNYGYTF. The CDR3 DNA follows: TGTGCCAGCAGCTTGTGGAGGGAACGAAACTATGGCTACACCTTC. The chain employs TRBV5-5 and TRBJ1-2; D is ambiguous. CDR1 and CDR2 from the germline V gene are SGHKS and YYEKEE (reference sequence). The CDR3 has 15 residues. V lost 1 base, J lost 2 bases, and 12 bases lay in between.

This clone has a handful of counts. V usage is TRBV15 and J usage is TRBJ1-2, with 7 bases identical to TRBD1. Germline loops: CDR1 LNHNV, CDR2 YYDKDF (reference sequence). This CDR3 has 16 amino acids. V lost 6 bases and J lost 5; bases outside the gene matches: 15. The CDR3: CATSRGGQDSAYGYTF. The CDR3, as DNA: TGTGCCACCAGTAGGGGAGGACAGGACAGCGCTTATGGCTACACCTTC.

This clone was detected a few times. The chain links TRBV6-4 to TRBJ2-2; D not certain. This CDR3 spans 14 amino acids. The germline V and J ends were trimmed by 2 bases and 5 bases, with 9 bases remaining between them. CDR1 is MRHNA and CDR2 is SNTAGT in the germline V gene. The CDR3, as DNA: TGTGCCAGCAGTGACGGTTCGGTAACCGGGGAGCTGTTTTTT. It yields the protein CASSDGSVTGELFF.

The DNA of the CDR3 is TGTGCCAGCAGCCAGACAGGGGGCAACCCTTACGAGCAGTACTTC. Translating it yields CASSQTGGNPYEQYF. The chain couples TRBV7-2 to TRBJ2-7, with 10 bases aligning to TRBD1. Germline loops: CDR1 SGHTA, CDR2 FQGNSA. Trimming removed 5 bases from V and 4 bases from J; junction bases left unmatched: 8. This CDR3 contains 15 residues.

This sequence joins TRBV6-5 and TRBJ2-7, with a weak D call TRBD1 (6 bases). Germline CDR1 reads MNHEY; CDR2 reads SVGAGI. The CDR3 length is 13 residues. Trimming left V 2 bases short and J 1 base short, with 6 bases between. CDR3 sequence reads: CASSYQGSYEQYF. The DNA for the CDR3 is TGTGCCAGCAGTTACCAGGGGTCCTACGAGCAGTACTTC.

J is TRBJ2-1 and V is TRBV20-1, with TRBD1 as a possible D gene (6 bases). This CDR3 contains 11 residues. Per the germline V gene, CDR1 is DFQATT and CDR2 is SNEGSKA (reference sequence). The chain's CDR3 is CRADRYNEQFF. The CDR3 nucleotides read TGCAGGGCGGACAGATACAATGAGCAGTTCTTC.

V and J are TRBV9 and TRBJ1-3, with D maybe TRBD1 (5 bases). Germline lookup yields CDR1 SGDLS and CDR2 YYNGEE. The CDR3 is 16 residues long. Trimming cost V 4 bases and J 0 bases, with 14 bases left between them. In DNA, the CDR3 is TGTGCCAGCAGCTCCGGTACAGGAAACTCTGGAAACACCATATATTTT. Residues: CASSSGTGNSGNTIYF.

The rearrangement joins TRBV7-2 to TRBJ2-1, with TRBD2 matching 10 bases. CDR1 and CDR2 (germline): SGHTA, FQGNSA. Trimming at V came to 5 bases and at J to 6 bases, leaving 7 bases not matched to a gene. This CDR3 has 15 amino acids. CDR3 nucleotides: TGTGCCAGCAGCGTAAGTTCTAGCGGGGGCAATGAGCAGTTCTTC. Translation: CASSVSSSGGNEQFF.

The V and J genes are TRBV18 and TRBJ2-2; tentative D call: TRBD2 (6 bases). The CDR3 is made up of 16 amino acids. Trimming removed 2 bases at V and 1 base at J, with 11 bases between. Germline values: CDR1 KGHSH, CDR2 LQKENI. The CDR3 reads CASSPIGGENTGELFF. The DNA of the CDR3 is TGTGCCAGCTCACCAATTGGCGGGGAGAACACCGGGGAGCTGTTTTTT.

The CDR3 sequence is CASRTSQGAGTDTQYF. The CDR3 coding sequence is TGTGCCAGCAGAACTTCACAGGGGGCAGGGACAGATACGCAGTATTTT. The chain carries TRBV5-6 and TRBJ2-3, with 9 bases fitting TRBD1. The junction had 10 bases not matched to a gene; V was cut back by 5 bases and J by 3 bases. Germline-derived CDR1 and CDR2 are SGHDT and YYEEEE. The CDR3 contains 16 residues.

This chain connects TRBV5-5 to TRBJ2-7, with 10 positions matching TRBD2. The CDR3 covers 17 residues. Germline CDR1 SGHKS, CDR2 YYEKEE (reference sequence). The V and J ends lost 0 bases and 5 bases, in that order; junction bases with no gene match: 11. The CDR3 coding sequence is TGTGCCAGCAGCTTGGCGTCGCTAGCGGGGGCAAGGAACGAGCAGTACTTC. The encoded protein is CASSLASLAGARNEQYF.

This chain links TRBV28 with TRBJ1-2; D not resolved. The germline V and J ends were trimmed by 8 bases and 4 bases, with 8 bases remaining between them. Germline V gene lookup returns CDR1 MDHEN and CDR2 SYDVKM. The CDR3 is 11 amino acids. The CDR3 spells CASSDPYGYTF. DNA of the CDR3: TGTGCCAGCTCAGATCCCTATGGCTACACCTTC.

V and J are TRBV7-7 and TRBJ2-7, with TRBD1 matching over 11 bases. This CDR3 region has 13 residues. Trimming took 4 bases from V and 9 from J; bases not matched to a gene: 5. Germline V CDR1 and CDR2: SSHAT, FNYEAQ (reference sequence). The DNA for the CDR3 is TGTGCCAGCAGCTCCGGGACAGGGGGGCGGCAGTACTTC. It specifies CASSSGTGGRQYF.

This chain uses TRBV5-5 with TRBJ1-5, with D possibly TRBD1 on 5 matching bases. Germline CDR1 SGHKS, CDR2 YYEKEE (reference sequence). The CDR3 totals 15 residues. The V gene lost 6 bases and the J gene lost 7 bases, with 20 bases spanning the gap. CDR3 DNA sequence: TGTGCCAGCATCGACCCCAGGCGGGGGGGGCAGCCCCAGCATTTT. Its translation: CASIDPRRGGQPQHF.